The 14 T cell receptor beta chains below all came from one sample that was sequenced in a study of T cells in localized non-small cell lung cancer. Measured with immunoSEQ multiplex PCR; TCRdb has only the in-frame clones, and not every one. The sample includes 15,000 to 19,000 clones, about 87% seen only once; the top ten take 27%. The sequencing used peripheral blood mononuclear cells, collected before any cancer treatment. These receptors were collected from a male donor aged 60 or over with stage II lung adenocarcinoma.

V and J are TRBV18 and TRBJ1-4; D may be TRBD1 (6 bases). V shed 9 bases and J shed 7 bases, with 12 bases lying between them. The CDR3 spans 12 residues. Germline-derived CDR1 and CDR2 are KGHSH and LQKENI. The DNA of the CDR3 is TGTGCCAGTAGGGACACGGGTGAAAAACTGTTTTTT. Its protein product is CASRDTGEKLFF.

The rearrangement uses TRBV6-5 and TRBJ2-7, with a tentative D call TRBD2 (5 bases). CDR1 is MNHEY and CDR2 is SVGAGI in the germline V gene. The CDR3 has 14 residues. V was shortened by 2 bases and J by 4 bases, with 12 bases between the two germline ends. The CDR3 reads CASSYEGPRYEQYF. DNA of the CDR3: TGTGCCAGCAGTTACGAGGGCCCGCGATACGAGCAGTACTTC.

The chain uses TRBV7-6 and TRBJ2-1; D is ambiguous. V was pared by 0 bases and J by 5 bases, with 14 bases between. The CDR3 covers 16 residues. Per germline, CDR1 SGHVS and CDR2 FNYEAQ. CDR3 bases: TGTGCCAGCAGCTTAGCGCGTTGGAACCAGGACAATGAGCAGTTCTTC. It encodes CASSLARWNQDNEQFF.

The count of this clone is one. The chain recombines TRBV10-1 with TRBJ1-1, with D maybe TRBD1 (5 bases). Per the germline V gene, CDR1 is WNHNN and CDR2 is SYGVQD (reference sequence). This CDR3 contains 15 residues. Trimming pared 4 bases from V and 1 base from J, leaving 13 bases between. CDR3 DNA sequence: TGCGCCAGCAGTGGAGGCCCCGGACAGAACACTGAAGCTTTCTTT. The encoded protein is CASSGGPGQNTEAFF.

The CDR3 DNA sequence: TGTGCCAGCAGCCCCATAGGGGACAGGGGGAACTATGGCTACACCTTC. It codes for CASSPIGDRGNYGYTF. The J gene is TRBJ1-2, the V gene TRBV27, with 11 bases matching TRBD1. The germline CDR1 and CDR2 sequences are MNHEY and SMNVEV (reference sequence). The CDR3 consists of 16 residues. Losses at the gene ends were 6 bases for V and 2 bases for J; bases not matched to a gene: 8.

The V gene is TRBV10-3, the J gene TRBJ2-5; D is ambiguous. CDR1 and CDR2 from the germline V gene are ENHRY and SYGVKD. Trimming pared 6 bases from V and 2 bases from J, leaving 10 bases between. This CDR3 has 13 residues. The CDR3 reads CAIRESPQETQYF. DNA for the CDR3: TGTGCCATCAGGGAGAGCCCGCAAGAGACCCAGTACTTC.

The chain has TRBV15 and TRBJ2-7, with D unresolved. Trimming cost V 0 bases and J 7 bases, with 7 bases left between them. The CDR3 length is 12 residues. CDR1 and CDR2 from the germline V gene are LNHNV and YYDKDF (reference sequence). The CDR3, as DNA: TGTGCCACCAGCAGAGATCTCACGGAGCAGTACTTC. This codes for CATSRDLTEQYF. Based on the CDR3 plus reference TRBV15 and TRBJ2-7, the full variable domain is DAMVIQNPRYQVTQFGKPVTLSCSQTLNHNVMYWYQQKSSQAPKLLFHYYDKDFNNEADTPDNFQSRRPNTSFCFLDIRSPGLGDTAMYLCATSRDLTEQYFGPGTRLTVT.

The chain's CDR3 is CASSAQGDYGYTF. CDR3 nucleotides: TGTGCCAGCAGCGCCCAAGGAGACTATGGCTACACCTTC. This chain links TRBV9 with TRBJ1-2; D is unresolved. In germline, CDR1 is SGDLS, CDR2 YYNGEE. This CDR3 has 13 amino acids. V gave up 3 bases and J gave up 3 bases, with 9 bases separating them.

As DNA, the CDR3 is TGTGCCAGCAGTCGAACCAGCGCCGGGACCCTTAACAATGAGCAGTTCTTC. This translates into CASSRTSAGTLNNEQFF. The chain combines TRBV27 with TRBJ2-1; D assignment may be TRBD1 or TRBD2 (5 bases each). The V gene lost 5 bases and the J gene lost 5 bases, with 22 bases spanning the gap. CDR3 size: 17 residues. Germline CDR1 is MNHEY and CDR2 is SMNVEV (reference sequence).

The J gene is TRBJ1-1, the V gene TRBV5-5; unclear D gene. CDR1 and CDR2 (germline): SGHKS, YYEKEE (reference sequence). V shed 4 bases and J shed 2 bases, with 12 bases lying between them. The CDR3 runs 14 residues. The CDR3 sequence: CASSLGPSNTEAFF. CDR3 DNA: TGTGCCAGCAGCCTTGGGCCCTCCAACACTGAAGCTTTCTTT. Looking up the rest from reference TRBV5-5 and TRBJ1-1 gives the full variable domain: DAGVTQSPTHLIKTRGQQVTLRCSPISGHKSVSWYQQVLGQGPQFIFQYYEKEERGRGNFPDRFSARQFPNYSSELNVNALLLGDSALYLCASSLGPSNTEAFFGQGTRLTVV.

The chain's CDR3 is CASSSGLSTDTQYF. The CDR3 nucleotides read TGTGCCAGCAGCTCCGGACTGAGCACAGATACGCAGTATTTT. The rearrangement uses TRBV9 and TRBJ2-3; weak D call: TRBD2 (5 bases). The germline V gene encodes CDR1 SGDLS and CDR2 YYNGEE. The V end was cut by 4 bases, the J end by 0 bases, with 9 bases between. This CDR3 has 14 residues. The full variable domain, rest sourced from reference TRBV9 and TRBJ2-3, is DSGVTQTPKHLITATGQRVTLRCSPRSGDLSVYWYQQSLDQGLQFLIQYYNGEERAKGNILERFSAQQFPDLHSELNLSSLELGDSALYFCASSSGLSTDTQYFGPGTRLTVL.

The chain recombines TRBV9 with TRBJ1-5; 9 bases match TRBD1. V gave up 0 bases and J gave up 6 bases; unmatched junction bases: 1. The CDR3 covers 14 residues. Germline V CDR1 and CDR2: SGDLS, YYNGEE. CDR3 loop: CASSVGQGGQPQHF. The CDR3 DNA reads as TGTGCCAGCAGCGTAGGACAGGGGGGTCAGCCCCAGCATTTT.

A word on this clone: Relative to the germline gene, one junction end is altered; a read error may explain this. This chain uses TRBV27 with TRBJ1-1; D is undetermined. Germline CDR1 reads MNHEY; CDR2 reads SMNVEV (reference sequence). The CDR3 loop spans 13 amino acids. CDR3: CAGSPQVGTEAFF. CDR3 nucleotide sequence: TGTGCCGGCAGTCCCCAGGTAGGCACTGAAGCTTTCTTT.

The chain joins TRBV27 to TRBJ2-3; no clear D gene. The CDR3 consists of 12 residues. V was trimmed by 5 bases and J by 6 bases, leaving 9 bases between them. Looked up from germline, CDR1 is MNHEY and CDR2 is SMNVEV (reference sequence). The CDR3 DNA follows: TGTGCCAGCAGTGCCTCGATGGATACGCAGTATTTT. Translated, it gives CASSASMDTQYF.